This T cell receptor beta chain was profiled in a study of CD8+CD57+ T cells in acquired aplastic anemia. Study outcomes and limitations: Overlapping CD8+ CDR3 repertoires of patients and controls contained roughly 29 shared sequences.

The study profiled TCR beta VDJ and CDR3 using genomic DNA as template. MiXCR, run by TCRdb on the reads, gives a single entry per CDR3 protein. The sample lists around 200,000 distinct CDR3 sequences, around three fifths seen once, with about three fifths in the top ten. Patients included in sequencing had previously demonstrated CD8+CD57+ cell expansion by flow cytometry. This CDR3 has 14 residues. Trimming cost V 0 bases and J 2 bases, with 7 bases left between them. The germline V gene has CDR1 SGHRS and CDR2 YFSETQ. Notes on this clonotype: Its antigen is as yet unknown.

Sequencing was done on a sample of sorted CD4+, CD8+, or CD8+CD57+ T cells (not recorded which) from PBMCs. The gene calls are TRBV5-1 and TRBJ2-3, with D possibly matching TRBD2 (6 bases). The TCR originated in a human donor with aplastic anemia. CDR3 loop: CASSLGLVTDTQYF. The DNA for the CDR3 is TGCGCCAGCAGCTTGGGACTAGTCACAGATACGCAGTATTTT.